This TCR beta chain is drawn from a study of T-cell reconstitution after alpha-beta-depleted transplantation in children. Findings and caveats of the study: Fresh T-cell production supplied most of the T-cell counts and diversity seen one year after transplant.

CDR1 is SQVTM and CDR2 is ANQGSEA in the germline V gene. Trimming took 0 bases from V and 9 from J, leaving 12 bases between them. This CDR3 contains 12 residues. The TCRbeta library was prepared with unique molecular identifiers. One entry per CDR3 protein, called by TCRdb with MiXCR from the PCR reads. The repertoire holds 550,000 to 800,000 distinct CDR3 sequences, about 12% seen once, with around 0.8% in the top ten. The sample holds a few counts of this clonotype. Its antigen is not known. Material: PBMCs, obtained before TCRalphabeta/CD19-depleted stem cell transplant. The TCR was taken from a girl aged 2-10 years with congenital amegakaryocytic thrombocytopenia, due to receive a stem cell transplant. This chain joins TRBV29-1 and TRBJ2-7; perhaps TRBD1 as D (5 bases). CDR3: CSVEDWQGVQYF. The CDR3 DNA reads as TGCAGCGTTGAAGATTGGCAGGGCGTGCAGTACTTC.